The 22 T cell receptor beta chains given below trace back to one sample, sequenced in a study of cytomegalovirus exposure and HLA in healthy donors. The study ran its PCR with 60 Vbeta and 13 Jbeta primers. The data were produced by immunoSEQ multiplex PCR, yet TCRdb's version contains in-frame clones alone and is incomplete. Here the sample spans about 150,000 clones, around 84% being singletons. Material: PBMCs. Every receptor here comes from a woman aged 40 to 55 in good health and CMV-seropositive.

The chain combines TRBV5-1 with TRBJ2-2; the match to TRBD2 covers 11 bases. This CDR3 has 17 residues. From germline, CDR1 is SGHRS and CDR2 YFSETQ. V shed 4 bases and J 6 bases; nucleotides not matched to a gene: 11. The DNA of the CDR3 is TGCGCCAGCAGCCCCGGCCTAGCGGGAGGCGGGTCCGGGGAGCTGTTTTTT. Encoded protein: CASSPGLAGGGSGELFF.

This clone was recorded once. CDR3 nucleotides: TGTGCCTGGAGTAAAGGGCGGACATCCACAGATACGCAGTATTTT. Translation: CAWSKGRTSTDTQYF. V and J are TRBV30 and TRBJ2-3, with TRBD1 as a possible D gene (5 bases). Germline lookup yields CDR1 GTSNPN and CDR2 SVGIG (reference sequence). The CDR3 spans 15 residues. Between the trimmed V and J ends, which lost 2 bases and 2 bases, there was a span of 14 bases.

The rearrangement joins TRBV7-9 to TRBJ2-1; weak D call: TRBD2 (6 bases). The CDR3 contains 14 residues. From germline, CDR1 is SEHNR and CDR2 FQNEAQ (reference sequence). With 5 bases removed from V and 9 bases from J, the gap between germline ends came to 17 bases. CDR3 nucleotide sequence: TGTGCCAGCAGCCCGCGGACGGGGGTATCTGAGCAGTTCTTC. It codes for CASSPRTGVSEQFF.

This clone occurred once. J is TRBJ2-7 and V is TRBV5-5; 7 bases are a match to TRBD2. V lost 4 bases, J lost 2 bases, and 3 bases stayed unmatched. The length of the CDR3 is 13 residues. The V gene's germline CDR1 is SGHKS and CDR2 YYEKEE (reference sequence). CDR3 loop: CASSPGLTYEQYF. CDR3 DNA: TGTGCCAGCAGCCCGGGACTAACCTACGAGCAGTACTTC.

The chain uses TRBV19 and TRBJ2-7; TRBD2 agrees at 14 bases. The CDR3 runs 17 residues. Germline CDR1 LNHDA, CDR2 SQIVND (reference sequence). With 5 bases clipped from V and 3 bases from J, the junction kept 9 bases outside the gene matches. CDR3 in amino acids: CASSSKGLAGDFYEQYF. CDR3 sequence (DNA): TGTGCCAGTAGTTCCAAGGGACTAGCGGGAGATTTCTACGAGCAGTACTTC.

This sequence joins TRBV7-2 and TRBJ1-4, with D possibly matching TRBD1 (5 bases). The CDR3 covers 14 residues. Germline values: CDR1 SGHTA, CDR2 FQGNSA. Trimming left V 3 bases short and J 5 bases short, with 10 bases between. CDR3 residues: CASSFDRQNEKLFF. The CDR3 nucleotides are TGTGCCAGCAGCTTCGACAGACAAAATGAAAAACTGTTTTTT.

The chain uses TRBV9 and TRBJ1-1; D may be TRBD1 (6 bases). V was cut by 4 bases and J by 0 bases, with 19 bases left in between. Germline V lookup: CDR1 SGDLS, CDR2 YYNGEE. CDR3 length: 17 residues. The CDR3 region has the DNA TGTGCCAGCAGCTCTAGTGGCAGGGGATTGATGAACACTGAAGCTTTCTTT. Its protein product is CASSSSGRGLMNTEAFF.

This clone is a singleton in its sample. This rearrangement joins TRBV30 to TRBJ1-4; 9 nucleotides agree with TRBD1. The V gene end was trimmed by 0 bases and the J gene end by 5 bases; junction bases not matched to a gene: 1. The CDR3 has 14 residues. Germline lookup yields CDR1 GTSNPN and CDR2 SVGIG (reference sequence). Written as DNA, the CDR3 is TGTGCCTGGAGTGTAGGACAGGGGAATGAAAAACTGTTTTTT. It translates to CAWSVGQGNEKLFF.

The rearrangement uses TRBV9 and TRBJ2-2, with D hard to call. The CDR3 is 12 residues long. Germline V gene data show CDR1 as SGDLS and CDR2 as YYNGEE. V was cut by 0 bases and J by 7 bases, with 4 bases left in between. CDR3 residues: CASSVVSGELFF. The CDR3 region has the DNA TGTGCCAGCAGCGTAGTCAGCGGGGAGCTGTTTTTT.

V usage is TRBV6-4 and J usage is TRBJ2-1; D is unclear. The germline V gene encodes CDR1 MRHNA and CDR2 SNTAGT. This CDR3 comprises 14 residues. V dropped 5 bases and J dropped 3 bases, with 11 bases sitting between them. The DNA of the CDR3 is TGTGCCAGCAGTTTTAATACGGGCTACAATGAGCAGTTCTTC. It is translated as CASSFNTGYNEQFF.

The chain employs TRBV30 and TRBJ2-5, with a weak D call TRBD2 (5 bases). Germline CDR1 reads GTSNPN; CDR2 reads SVGIG (reference sequence). The V gene lost 5 bases and the J gene lost 0 bases, with 13 bases spanning the gap. This CDR3 contains 14 residues. CDR3 DNA sequence: TGTGCCTGGGGCGGCGGGTTTTACCAAGAGACCCAGTACTTC. Translated: CAWGGGFYQETQYF.

The chain couples TRBV12-5 to TRBJ2-3, with no clear D. The CDR3 extends over 15 amino acids. The ends were cut back, 1 base at V and 0 bases at J, with 8 bases in the middle. Germline V lookup: CDR1 LGHNT, CDR2 FRNRAP. This chain's CDR3 is CASGLDTPSTDTQYF. Here the CDR3 DNA reads TGTGCTAGTGGTTTGGACACCCCTAGCACAGATACGCAGTATTTT.

This clone was detected once. The V and J genes are TRBV19 and TRBJ2-7, with D possibly TRBD1 on 6 matching bases. This CDR3 comprises 13 residues. The V end was cut by 6 bases, the J end by 0 bases, with 9 bases between. Germline V gene sequence: CDR1 LNHDA, CDR2 SQIVND (reference sequence). The CDR3 sequence is CASSRDNSYEQYF. As DNA, the CDR3 is TGTGCCAGTAGCCGGGACAACTCCTACGAGCAGTACTTC.

This clone has only a few counts. This chain connects TRBV7-9 to TRBJ2-1; no firm D call. The length of the CDR3 is 13 residues. Germline-derived CDR1 and CDR2 are SEHNR and FQNEAQ (reference sequence). V was cut by 2 bases and J by 10 bases, with 12 bases left in between. The CDR3 DNA is TGTGCCAGCAGCTTATCCTTTTTGGAGGAGCAGTTCTTC. It is translated as CASSLSFLEEQFF.

In this sample, this clone turned up once. The genes are TRBV7-2 and TRBJ1-2, with TRBD1 identical over 8 bases. CDR3 size: 14 residues. Germline V gives CDR1 SGHTA, CDR2 FQGNSA. Trimming cost V 2 bases and J 4 bases; bases outside gene matches: 3. The CDR3: CASSLPQGGYGYTF. The CDR3 nucleotides read TGTGCCAGCAGCTTACCACAGGGGGGCTATGGCTACACCTTC.

This chain links TRBV7-9 with TRBJ2-2, with D tentatively TRBD2 (5 bases). The CDR3 is 14 amino acids. Germline V gene sequence: CDR1 SEHNR, CDR2 FQNEAQ (reference sequence). Trimming pared 0 bases from V and 6 bases from J, leaving 8 bases between. The CDR3 loop is CASSLAGAAGELFF. The CDR3 region has the DNA TGTGCCAGCAGCTTAGCGGGAGCTGCCGGGGAGCTGTTTTTT.

This chain joins TRBV6-1 and TRBJ1-1, with D unresolved. The CDR3 loop spans 13 amino acids. Looked up from germline, CDR1 is MNHNS and CDR2 is SASEGT. V shed 6 bases and J shed 0 bases, with 8 bases lying between them. DNA of the CDR3: TGTGCCAGCAGCGAAAACTTGAACACTGAAGCTTTCTTT. Translating gives CASSENLNTEAFF.

The CDR3 nucleotides are TGTGCCAGCAGTTCACAGCTCCGGCCCTACGAGCAGTACTTC. Its protein is CASSSQLRPYEQYF. The genes are TRBV6-6 and TRBJ2-7; D not certain. CDR1 is MNHNY and CDR2 is SVGAGI in the germline V gene (reference sequence). The CDR3 length is 14 residues. The V and J ends lost 4 bases and 2 bases respectively, with 12 bases between them.

The CDR3 protein is CASSYRGTPMRTEAFF. CDR3 DNA: TGTGCCAGCAGCTACAGGGGGACTCCAATGCGGACTGAAGCTTTCTTT. J is TRBJ1-1 and V is TRBV14; 8 bases agree with TRBD1. The CDR3 has 16 amino acids. Germline CDR1 reads SGHDN; CDR2 reads FVKESK. V dropped 5 bases and J dropped 5; count of bases not matched to a gene: 13.

The chain links TRBV19 to TRBJ2-1, with 13 positions matching TRBD2. The CDR3 spans 15 residues. The germline gives CDR1 LNHDA, CDR2 SQIVND (reference sequence). V lost 3 bases, J lost 4 bases, and 0 bases stayed unmatched. The CDR3 DNA follows: TGTGCCAGTAGTATGACTAGCGGGAGGTACAATGAGCAGTTCTTC. Its protein is CASSMTSGRYNEQFF.

The V gene is TRBV7-9, the J gene TRBJ1-2, with D possibly being TRBD1 (6 bases). This CDR3 spans 13 amino acids. Trimming took off 0 bases at V and 13 bases at J, with 15 bases between the two ends. Germline CDR1 SEHNR, CDR2 FQNEAQ (reference sequence). This chain's CDR3 is CASSLAPGGRCTF. CDR3 bases: TGTGCCAGCAGCTTAGCGCCGGGGGGCCGCTGCACCTTC.

This chain joins TRBV7-8 and TRBJ2-5; D is ambiguous. CDR3 size: 14 residues. Trimming took off 2 bases at V and 5 bases at J, with 12 bases between the two ends. Germline loops: CDR1 SGHVS, CDR2 FQNEAQ. In DNA, the CDR3 is TGTGCCAGCAGCTTAATCACCAGGTCGGAGACCCAGTACTTC. This translates into CASSLITRSETQYF.